What follows describes a single T cell receptor beta chain. Assay used: immunoSEQ multiplex PCR; TCRdb lists only in-frame clones, some missing. The sample consists of about 51,000 clones, about nine tenths of them appearing once. The entry originates in a study of control samples from healthy donors and cancer patients. Germline V gene data show CDR1 as SGHAT and CDR2 as FQNNGV. The CDR3 covers 15 residues. Trimming pared 1 base from V and 7 bases from J, leaving 15 bases between. The source of this sequence is a man aged 45-60 years with head and neck cancer. The chain joins TRBV11-2 to TRBJ2-3; D perhaps matches TRBD2 (5 bases). What was sequenced was PBMCs. CDR3 residues: CASSLGGGRVNTQYF. The CDR3 coding sequence is TGTGCCAGCAGCTTAGGCGGAGGCCGCGTGAATACGCAGTATTTT.